Each of the 10 T cell receptor beta chains below was sequenced from the same sample in a study of T cell responses to AZD1222 COVID-19 vaccine. Produced via immunoSEQ multiplex PCR; TCRdb's table is partial and in-frame only. The sample gives about 150,000 clones, about 89% of which show up once; roughly 7.1% is in the top ten. Sequences were derived from peripheral blood, sampled 28 days after the second dose of the MenACWY control vaccine. The receptors stem from an adult who received the MenACWY meningococcal vaccine as a control.

The chain employs TRBV5-1 and TRBJ1-4; D uncertain. The CDR3 is made up of 15 amino acids. Germline V CDR1 and CDR2: SGHRS, YFSETQ. Trimming took off 1 base at V and 0 bases at J, with 7 bases between the two ends. The CDR3 sequence: CASSLNRATNEKLFF. Written as DNA, the CDR3 is TGCGCCAGCAGCTTGAATAGGGCAACTAATGAAAAACTGTTTTTT.

The chain combines TRBV18 with TRBJ1-2, with D hard to call. CDR1 and CDR2 from the germline V gene are KGHSH and LQKENI. The CDR3 totals 13 residues. With 2 bases removed from V and 2 bases from J, the gap between germline ends came to 6 bases. The CDR3, as DNA: TGTGCCAGCTCACCAACAGAGAACTATGGCTACACCTTC. Its protein is CASSPTENYGYTF.

The V and J genes are TRBV28 and TRBJ2-2; TRBD1 matches 9 bases. The V gene end was trimmed by 6 bases and the J gene end by 1 base; junction bases not matched to a gene: 6. The length of the CDR3 is 16 residues. CDR1 MDHEN and CDR2 SYDVKM come from the germline V gene. The CDR3 DNA is TGTGCCAGCAGCCGCCCGGGACAGGGGAACACCGGGGAGCTGTTTTTT. It yields the protein CASSRPGQGNTGELFF.

The chain uses TRBV19 and TRBJ2-7; D unclear. In germline, CDR1 is LNHDA, CDR2 SQIVND (reference sequence). The CDR3 loop spans 13 amino acids. Trimming left V 1 base short and J 2 bases short, with 6 bases between. The CDR3 bases are TGTGCCAGTAGTATAGGACACACCTACGAGCAGTACTTC. It specifies CASSIGHTYEQYF. Full variable domain (rest looked up from reference TRBV19 and TRBJ2-7): DGGITQSPKYLFRKEGQNVTLSCEQNLNHDAMYWYRQDPGQGLRLIYYSQIVNDFQKGDIAEGYSVSREKKESFPLTVTSAQKNPTAFYLCASSIGHTYEQYFGPGTRLTVT.

The chain joins TRBV7-2 to TRBJ2-7; 10 bases agree with TRBD2. The V and J ends lost 5 bases and 0 bases, in that order; junction bases with no gene match: 16. The germline CDR1 and CDR2 sequences are SGHTA and FQGNSA. The CDR3 spans 19 residues. The CDR3 region is CASSTIPPRLAGDSYEQYF. The CDR3 bases are TGTGCCAGCAGCACCATCCCGCCCCGGCTAGCGGGGGACTCCTACGAGCAGTACTTC.

The rearrangement links TRBV4-3 to TRBJ1-2; possibly TRBD1 for D (5 bases). V shed 4 bases and J shed 4 bases, with 16 bases lying between them. The CDR3 contains 15 residues. Looked up from germline, CDR1 is LGHNA and CDR2 is YSLEER. CDR3 loop: CASSPEGRGTYGYTF. In DNA, the CDR3 is TGCGCCAGCAGCCCTGAGGGACGTGGTACCTATGGCTACACCTTC.

The chain employs TRBV13 and TRBJ2-1; possible D gene TRBD2, 5 bases. CDR1 and CDR2 (germline): PRHDT, FYEKMQ (reference sequence). CDR3 length equals 16 residues. Trimming removed 0 bases at V and 0 bases at J, with 9 bases between. This CDR3 is CASSLGGLSSYNEQFF. CDR3 nucleotides: TGTGCCAGCAGCTTAGGTGGACTGAGCTCCTACAATGAGCAGTTCTTC.

This CDR3 reads CASSYGQGGGKNIQYF. The CDR3 DNA reads TGTGCCAGCAGCTACGGACAGGGCGGGGGGAAAAACATTCAGTACTTC. The gene calls are TRBV7-2 and TRBJ2-4; perhaps D is TRBD1 or TRBD2 (8 bases each). From germline, CDR1 is SGHTA and CDR2 FQGNSA. The CDR3 runs to 16 residues. Trimming removed 4 bases at V and 4 bases at J, with 17 bases between. Full variable domain (missing parts from reference TRBV7-2 and TRBJ2-4): GAGVSQSPSNKVTEKGKDVELRCDPISGHTALYWYRQSLGQGLEFLIYFQGNSAPDKSGLPSDRFSAERTGGSVSTLTIQRTQQEDSAVYLCASSYGQGGGKNIQYFGAGTRLSVL.

CDR3 bases: TGTGCCAGCAGTTACCGATTAGCGGGAGAGGGCGAGCAGTACTTC. Protein sequence: CASSYRLAGEGEQYF. The V and J genes are TRBV28 and TRBJ2-7, with 9 bases matching TRBD2. Germline V gene sequence: CDR1 MDHEN, CDR2 SYDVKM. The V and J ends lost 4 bases and 6 bases, in that order; junction bases with no gene match: 10. The CDR3 sequence is 15 residues long.

This clone was seen only a few times. The V and J genes are TRBV12-3 or TRBV12-4 and TRBJ1-2, with D perhaps TRBD1 (6 bases). Trimming cost V 5 bases and J 4 bases, with 11 bases left between them. The CDR3 loop spans 13 amino acids. For the CDR3, the DNA is TGTGCCAGCAGTCCAGACAGGATCTATGGCTACACCTTC. This translates into CASSPDRIYGYTF.